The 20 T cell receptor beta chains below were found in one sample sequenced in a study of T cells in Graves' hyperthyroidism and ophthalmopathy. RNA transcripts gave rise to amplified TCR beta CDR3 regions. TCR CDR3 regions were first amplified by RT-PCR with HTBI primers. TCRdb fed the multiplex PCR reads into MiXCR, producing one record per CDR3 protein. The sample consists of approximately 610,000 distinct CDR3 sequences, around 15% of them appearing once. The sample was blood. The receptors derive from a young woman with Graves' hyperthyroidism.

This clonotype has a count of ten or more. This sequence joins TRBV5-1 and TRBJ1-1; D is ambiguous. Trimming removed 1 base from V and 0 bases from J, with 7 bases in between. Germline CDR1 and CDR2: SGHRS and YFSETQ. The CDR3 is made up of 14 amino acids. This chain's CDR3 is CASSLLQMNTEAFF. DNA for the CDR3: TGCGCCAGCAGCTTGCTTCAAATGAACACTGAAGCTTTCTTT.

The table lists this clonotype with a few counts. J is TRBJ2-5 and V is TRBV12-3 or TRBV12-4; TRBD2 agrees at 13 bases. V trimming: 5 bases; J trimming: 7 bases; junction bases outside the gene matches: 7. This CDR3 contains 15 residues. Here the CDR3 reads CASSESGLAGRTQYF. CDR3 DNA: TGTGCCAGCAGTGAATCGGGACTAGCGGGGAGGACCCAGTACTTC.

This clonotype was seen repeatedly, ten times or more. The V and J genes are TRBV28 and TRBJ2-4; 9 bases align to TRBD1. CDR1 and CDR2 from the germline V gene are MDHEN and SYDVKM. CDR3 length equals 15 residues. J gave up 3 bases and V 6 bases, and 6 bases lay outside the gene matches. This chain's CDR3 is CASRPMDRGKNIQYF. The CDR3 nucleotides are TGTGCCAGCAGGCCGATGGACAGGGGCAAAAACATTCAGTACTTC.

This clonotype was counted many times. The CDR3 here is CASSLAGLAKVEQFF. The CDR3 bases are TGTGCCAGCAGCTTAGCGGGGCTAGCGAAGGTTGAGCAGTTCTTC. The J gene is TRBJ2-1, the V gene TRBV7-9, with D perhaps matching TRBD2 (6 bases). Trimming cost V 0 bases and J 9 bases, with 15 bases left between them. This CDR3 region has 15 residues. Germline lookup yields CDR1 SEHNR and CDR2 FQNEAQ (reference sequence).

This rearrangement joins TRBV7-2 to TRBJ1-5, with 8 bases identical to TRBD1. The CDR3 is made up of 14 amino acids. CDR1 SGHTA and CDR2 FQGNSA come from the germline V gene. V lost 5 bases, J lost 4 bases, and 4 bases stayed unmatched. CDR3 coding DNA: TGTGCCAGCAGCCCGGACAGGGCGAATCAGCCCCAGCATTTT. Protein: CASSPDRANQPQHF.

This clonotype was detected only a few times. CDR3 nucleotide sequence: TGCGCCAGCAGCTTGGCGGGAGACCTAAATGAGCAGTTCTTC. It translates to CASSLAGDLNEQFF. The genes are TRBV5-1 and TRBJ2-1; D perhaps matches TRBD2 (6 bases). This CDR3 contains 14 residues. Trimming pared 0 bases from V and 7 bases from J, leaving 11 bases between. The germline gives CDR1 SGHRS, CDR2 YFSETQ.

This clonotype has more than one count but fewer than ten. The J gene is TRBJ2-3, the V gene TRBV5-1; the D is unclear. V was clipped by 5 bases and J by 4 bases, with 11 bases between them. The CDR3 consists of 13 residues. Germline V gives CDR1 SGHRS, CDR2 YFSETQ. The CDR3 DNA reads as TGCGCCAGCAGACATATATCTGCAGATACGCAGTATTTT. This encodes CASRHISADTQYF.

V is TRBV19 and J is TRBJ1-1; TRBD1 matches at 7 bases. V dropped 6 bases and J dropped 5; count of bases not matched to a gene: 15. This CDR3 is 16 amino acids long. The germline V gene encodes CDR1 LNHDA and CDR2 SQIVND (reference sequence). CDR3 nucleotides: TGTGCCAGTAGGCAAAAGGACAGGCGGCGTTGGACTGAAGCTTTCTTT. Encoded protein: CASRQKDRRRWTEAFF.

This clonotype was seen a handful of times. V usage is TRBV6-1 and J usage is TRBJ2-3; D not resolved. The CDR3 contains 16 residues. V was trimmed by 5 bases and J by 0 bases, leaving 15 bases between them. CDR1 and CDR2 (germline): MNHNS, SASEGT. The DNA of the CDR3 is TGTGCCAGCAGTACCCGCCCGGGCGCGAGCACAGATACGCAGTATTTT. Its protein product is CASSTRPGASTDTQYF.

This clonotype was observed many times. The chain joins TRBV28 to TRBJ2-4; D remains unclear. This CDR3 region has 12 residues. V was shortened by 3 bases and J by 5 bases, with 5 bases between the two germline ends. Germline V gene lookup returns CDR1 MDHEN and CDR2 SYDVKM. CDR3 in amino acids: CASSLAENIQYF. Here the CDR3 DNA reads TGTGCCAGCAGTTTGGCGGAAAACATTCAGTACTTC.

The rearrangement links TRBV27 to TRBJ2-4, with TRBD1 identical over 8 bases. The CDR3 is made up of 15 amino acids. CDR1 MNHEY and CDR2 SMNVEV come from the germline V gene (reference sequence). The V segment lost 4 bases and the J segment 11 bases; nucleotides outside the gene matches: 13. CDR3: CASSSTWTGWGFQYF. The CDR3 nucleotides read TGTGCCAGCAGTTCGACTTGGACAGGGTGGGGGTTTCAGTACTTC.

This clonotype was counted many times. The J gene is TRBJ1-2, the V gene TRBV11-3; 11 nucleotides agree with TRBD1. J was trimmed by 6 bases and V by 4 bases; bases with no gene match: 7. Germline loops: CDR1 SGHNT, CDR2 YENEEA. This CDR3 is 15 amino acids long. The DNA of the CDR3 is TGTGCCAGCAGCTCCCGGGACAGGGGGGAGGATGGCTACACCTTC. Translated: CASSSRDRGEDGYTF.

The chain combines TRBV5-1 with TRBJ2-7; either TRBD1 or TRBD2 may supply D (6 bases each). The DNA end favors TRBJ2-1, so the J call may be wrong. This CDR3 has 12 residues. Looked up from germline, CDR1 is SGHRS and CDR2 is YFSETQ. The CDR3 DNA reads TGCGCCAGCAGCTGGGGGGCCTACGAGCAGTTCTTC. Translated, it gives CASSWGAYEQFF.

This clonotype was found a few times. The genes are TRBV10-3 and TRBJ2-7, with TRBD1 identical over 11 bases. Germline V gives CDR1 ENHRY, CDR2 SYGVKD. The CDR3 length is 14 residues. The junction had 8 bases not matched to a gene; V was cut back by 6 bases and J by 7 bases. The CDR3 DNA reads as TGTGCCATCAGGGGACAGGGGGGTAAAGGTGAGCAGTACTTC. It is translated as CAIRGQGGKGEQYF.

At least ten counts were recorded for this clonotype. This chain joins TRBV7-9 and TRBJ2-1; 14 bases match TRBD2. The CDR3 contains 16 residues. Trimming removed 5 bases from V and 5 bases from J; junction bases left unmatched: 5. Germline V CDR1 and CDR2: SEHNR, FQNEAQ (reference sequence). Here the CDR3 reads CASSPGLAGADNEQFF. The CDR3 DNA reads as TGTGCCAGCAGCCCGGGACTAGCGGGAGCCGACAATGAGCAGTTCTTC.

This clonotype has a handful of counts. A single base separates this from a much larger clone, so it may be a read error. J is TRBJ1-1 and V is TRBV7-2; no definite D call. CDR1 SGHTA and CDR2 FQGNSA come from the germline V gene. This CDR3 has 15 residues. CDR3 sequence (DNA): TGTGCCAGCAGCTCTTGGATAGGGATGAGGACTGAATCTTTCTTT. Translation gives CASSSWIGMRTESFF.

The CDR3 DNA follows: TGTGCCAGCAGTTCCTGGACAGCCGTGAACACTGAAGCTTTCTTT. Translated: CASSSWTAVNTEAFF. The rearrangement links TRBV12-3 or TRBV12-4 to TRBJ1-1; D possibly corresponds to TRBD1 (6 bases). There are 15 residues in the CDR3. With 4 bases removed from V and 0 bases from J, the gap between germline ends came to 12 bases.

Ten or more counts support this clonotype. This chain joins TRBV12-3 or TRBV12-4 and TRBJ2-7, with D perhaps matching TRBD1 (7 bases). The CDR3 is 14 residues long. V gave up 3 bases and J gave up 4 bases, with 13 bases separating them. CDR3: CASSLQGGFYEQYF. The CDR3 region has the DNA TGTGCCAGCAGTTTGCAGGGGGGATTTTACGAGCAGTACTTC.

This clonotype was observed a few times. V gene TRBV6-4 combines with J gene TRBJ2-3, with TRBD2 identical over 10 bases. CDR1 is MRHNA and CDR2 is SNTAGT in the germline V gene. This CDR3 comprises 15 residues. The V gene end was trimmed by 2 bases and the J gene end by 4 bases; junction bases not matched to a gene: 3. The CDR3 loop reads CASSDASGRADTQYF. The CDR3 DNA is TGTGCCAGCAGTGACGCTAGCGGGAGAGCAGATACGCAGTATTTT.

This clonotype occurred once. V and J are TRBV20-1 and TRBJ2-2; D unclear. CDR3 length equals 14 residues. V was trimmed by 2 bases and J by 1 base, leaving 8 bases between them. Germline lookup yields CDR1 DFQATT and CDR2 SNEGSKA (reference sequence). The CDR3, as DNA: TGCAGTGCTAGACACATGGGGAACACCGGGGAGCTGTTTTTT. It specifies CSARHMGNTGELFF.